The T cell receptor beta chain described here comes from a study of cytomegalovirus exposure and HLA in healthy donors. The CDR3 totals 15 residues. CDR1 is MNHEY and CDR2 is SMNVEV in the germline V gene (reference sequence). V was pared by 6 bases and J by 1 base, with 13 bases between. The PCR contained 60 Vbeta and 13 Jbeta primers. Profiled with immunoSEQ multiplex PCR; TCRdb holds only in-frame clones, not every one. Of 110,000 to 150,000 clones in the sample, roughly 77% were seen once. Study-wide results and caveats: Both high specificity and high sensitivity reportedly marked the classifier's diagnosis of cytomegalovirus status.

With regard to this clone: Its cognate antigen is unknown.

This sequence was found in a man aged 35-49 years in good health and CMV-seronegative. Sample: PBMCs. The rearrangement links TRBV27 to TRBJ1-3, with D perhaps TRBD1 (5 bases). CDR3: CASSSQGGSGNTIYF. The CDR3 DNA reads TGTGCCAGCAGCTCCCAGGGAGGTTCTGGAAACACCATATATTTT.